This T cell receptor beta chain was documented in a study of T cell repertoires in cytomegalovirus infection. This clonotype has more than one count but fewer than ten. TCRdb passed the reads through MiXCR, listing each CDR3 protein once. The sample lists about 460,000 distinct CDR3 sequences; approximately 11% were seen once. The sequenced material came from PBMCs. The TCR sequence derives from a human donor in good health (CMV status not recorded). Some clones in this sample may be carry-over from other donors' samples.

CDR3 bases: TGTGCCAGCTCACCAACAGCGGGGGAGACCCAGTACTTC. Amino acids: CASSPTAGETQYF. The chain couples TRBV18 to TRBJ2-5, with TRBD2 matching 7 bases. CDR3 size: 13 residues. With 2 bases clipped from V and 5 bases from J, the junction kept 2 bases outside the gene matches. Germline CDR1 is KGHSH and CDR2 is LQKENI.